These 30 T cell receptor beta chains were all obtained from the same sample, sequenced in a study of metastatic and nonmetastatic thyroid tumors. TCRdb redid the clone calls on the PCR reads using MiXCR. The repertoire holds 20,000 to 25,000 clones, with over 20% as singletons. Each patient came to thyroid surgery without any prior treatment (of any kind). Sequenced material: blood. These receptor sequences come from a female donor with papillary thyroid cancer or a benign thyroid nodule (not recorded which). Some clones in this sample may be carry-over from other donors' samples.

V usage is TRBV2 and J usage is TRBJ1-5; D gene unclear. In germline, CDR1 is SNHLY, CDR2 FYNNEI. V was shortened by 6 bases and J by 2 bases, with 11 bases between the two germline ends. This CDR3 is built from 14 residues. The CDR3 DNA is TGTGCCAGCAGCCCAGCGCCGGGCAATCAGCCCCAGCATTTT. It specifies CASSPAPGNQPQHF.

This clone was counted at least ten times. This chain links TRBV3-1 with TRBJ2-3, with D unclear. Per the germline V gene, CDR1 is LGHDT and CDR2 is YNNKEL (reference sequence). This CDR3 comprises 16 residues. Trimming cost V 1 base and J 1 base, with 12 bases left between them. CDR3 sequence reads: CASSQVLPVGTDTQYF. DNA of the CDR3: TGTGCCAGCAGCCAAGTTCTTCCGGTCGGCACAGATACGCAGTATTTT.

This clone was detected once. V is TRBV5-1 and J is TRBJ1-2; perhaps TRBD1 as D (5 bases). The CDR3 has 16 amino acids. Trimming left V 2 bases short and J 0 bases short, with 14 bases between. Germline V gives CDR1 SGHRS, CDR2 YFSETQ. The CDR3 region is CASSFRDPFTNYGYTF. CDR3 nucleotide sequence: TGCGCCAGCAGCTTCCGGGACCCATTTACTAACTATGGCTACACCTTC.

V and J are TRBV12-3 or TRBV12-4 and TRBJ1-2, with 7 bases that match TRBD1. There are 14 residues in the CDR3. Trimming cost V 3 bases and J 6 bases; bases outside gene matches: 7. The CDR3 bases are TGTGCCAGCAGTTTTATAGGGGGCAGGGATGGCTACACCTTC. Protein sequence: CASSFIGGRDGYTF.

V gene TRBV18 combines with J gene TRBJ2-7; possibly TRBD1 for D (5 bases). Germline V CDR1 and CDR2: KGHSH, LQKENI. This CDR3 is built from 14 residues. The V gene lost 6 bases and the J gene lost 2 bases, with 14 bases spanning the gap. The CDR3 loop reads CASSPGATAYEQYF. The CDR3 bases are TGTGCCAGCTCTCCGGGTGCGACAGCCTACGAGCAGTACTTC.

This clone was counted once. The junction does not match germline at one end; this may be a read error. The J gene is TRBJ2-5, the V gene TRBV20-1; 8 nucleotides agree with TRBD2. Germline CDR1 reads DFQATT; CDR2 reads SNEGSKA (reference sequence). The CDR3 has 14 residues. DNA for the CDR3: TGCATCCCTGGGAGCGGGGGTTACCAAGAGACTCAGTACTTC. Protein sequence: CIPGSGGYQETQYF.

This clone is medium-sized by share. The V gene is TRBV30, the J gene TRBJ2-1; D is possibly TRBD2 (5 bases). The CDR3 runs to 11 residues. The germline V and J ends were trimmed by 3 bases and 7 bases, with 7 bases remaining between them. Germline V gene sequence: CDR1 GTSNPN, CDR2 SVGIG (reference sequence). The CDR3 is CAWSPGNEQFF. Here the CDR3 DNA reads TGTGCCTGGAGCCCGGGGAATGAGCAGTTCTTC.

This clone was recorded many times. This chain joins TRBV28 and TRBJ2-1; 12 positions agree with TRBD2. J lost 5 bases, V lost 5 bases, and 4 bases had no gene match. The CDR3 has 15 amino acids. Germline CDR1 reads MDHEN; CDR2 reads SYDVKM. The CDR3 DNA is TGTGCCAGCAGTCCCCTAGCGGGAGGGAACAATGAGCAGTTCTTC. This translates into CASSPLAGGNNEQFF.

This clone was picked up a small number of times. The genes are TRBV28 and TRBJ2-2; D remains unclear. Germline CDR1 and CDR2: MDHEN and SYDVKM. The CDR3 runs 12 residues. V lost 4 bases, J lost 6 bases, and 6 bases lay in between. The CDR3 sequence: CASSCESGELFF. In nucleotides, the CDR3 is TGTGCCAGCAGTTGTGAATCCGGGGAGCTGTTTTTT.

For the CDR3, the DNA is TGTGCCAGTCCCCCGGCCAACGTCCTGACTTTC. This sequence encodes CASPPANVLTF. V usage is TRBV2 and J usage is TRBJ2-6; no clear D. Trimming shortened V by 9 bases and J by 6 bases, and 6 bases separated the two germline ends. Per the germline V gene, CDR1 is SNHLY and CDR2 is FYNNEI. This CDR3 region has 11 residues.

The V call is TRBV5-1, the J call TRBJ2-7; D remains ambiguous. Trimming took 3 bases from V and 4 from J, leaving 11 bases between them. CDR3 length: 13 amino acids. From germline, CDR1 is SGHRS and CDR2 YFSETQ. CDR3 in DNA: TGCGCCAGCAGCTCCTTGTTAAGGTACGAGCAGTACTTC. Protein: CASSSLLRYEQYF.

This chain uses TRBV6-5 with TRBJ2-7; TRBD1 agrees at 7 bases. The CDR3 extends over 15 amino acids. From germline, CDR1 is MNHEY and CDR2 SVGAGI. J was trimmed by 2 bases and V by 0 bases; bases with no gene match: 4. The chain's CDR3 is CASSYSRQGPYEQYV. As DNA, the CDR3 is TGTGCCAGCAGTTACTCTCGACAGGGCCCCTACGAGCAGTACGTC.

This clone was seen many times. The J gene is TRBJ2-1, the V gene TRBV4-3; D assignment may be TRBD1 or TRBD2 (7 bases each). The germline CDR1 and CDR2 sequences are LGHNA and YSLEER. The CDR3 consists of 19 residues. V lost 1 base and J 7 bases, leaving 26 bases between the germline ends. The CDR3 sequence is CASSQGFQRGGRGRNEQFF. CDR3 DNA sequence: TGCGCCAGCAGCCAAGGCTTTCAGCGGGGAGGAAGGGGGCGTAATGAGCAGTTCTTC.

The rearrangement links TRBV7-3 to TRBJ1-1; D may be TRBD1 (6 bases). The V end was cut by 8 bases, the J end by 7 bases, with 17 bases between. Germline CDR1 reads SGHTA; CDR2 reads FQGTGA. CDR3 length: 13 residues. CDR3 bases: TGTGCCAGCGGTCCAGGGACAAACGGTGAAGCTTTCTTT. Translated, it gives CASGPGTNGEAFF.

This clone qualifies as medium-sized. This chain uses TRBV30 with TRBJ2-7; TRBD2 aligns across 7 bases. After removal of 7 bases from V and 7 bases from J, the junction contained 13 bases not matched to a gene. The CDR3 length is 13 residues. The V gene's germline CDR1 is GTSNPN and CDR2 SVGIG (reference sequence). DNA for the CDR3: TGTGCCTCCCGGGACTACCGTGCGGGGGAGCAGTACTTC. It encodes CASRDYRAGEQYF.

This chain's CDR3 is CASSLFGVGRASSYEQYF. CDR3 nucleotides: TGTGCCAGCTCACTTTTTGGGGTCGGCAGGGCAAGCTCCTACGAGCAGTACTTC. V gene TRBV18 combines with J gene TRBJ2-7; TRBD1 might be the D (5 bases). V lost 4 bases and J 0 bases, leaving 22 bases between the germline ends. From germline, CDR1 is KGHSH and CDR2 LQKENI. This CDR3 has 18 amino acids. Full variable domain (missing parts from reference TRBV18 and TRBJ2-7): NAGVMQNPRHLVRRRGQEARLRCSPMKGHSHVYWYRQLPEEGLKFMVYLQKENIIDESGMPKERFSAEFPKEGPSILRIQQVVRGDSAAYFCASSLFGVGRASSYEQYFGPGTRLTVT.

Many counts were recorded for this clone. This sequence joins TRBV3-1 and TRBJ2-1; TRBD2 aligns across 11 bases. The CDR3 has 19 amino acids. The germline V gene encodes CDR1 LGHDT and CDR2 YNNKEL (reference sequence). Losses at the gene ends were 2 bases for V and 2 bases for J; bases not matched to a gene: 11. The CDR3 nucleotides are TGTGCCAGCAGCCAATCCTCGGTCGTAGCGGGAGGGGCCTACAATGAGCAGTTCTTC. Translation gives CASSQSSVVAGGAYNEQFF.

To note about this clone: An end of the junction differs from the germline gene, which may be a read error. This chain connects TRBV27 to TRBJ1-5; D remains unclear. The CDR3 extends over 13 amino acids. Per the germline V gene, CDR1 is MNHEY and CDR2 is SMNVEV (reference sequence). The CDR3 reads CASSLKSNQTQHF. In DNA, the CDR3 is TGTGCCAGCAGTTTAAAGAGCAATCAGACCCAGCATTTT.

There are many counts of this clone. This chain connects TRBV7-8 to TRBJ2-3; D is unresolved. The CDR3 is 14 amino acids. Germline values: CDR1 SGHVS, CDR2 FQNEAQ. Trimming removed 2 bases from V and 2 bases from J, with 8 bases in between. CDR3 loop: CASSLLLNTDTQYF. The DNA of the CDR3 is TGTGCCAGCAGCTTACTACTGAACACAGATACGCAGTATTTT.

The table lists this clone with many counts. V and J are TRBV4-3 and TRBJ2-7, with 8 bases aligning to TRBD2. Germline V gene data show CDR1 as LGHNA and CDR2 as YSLEER. There are 16 residues in the CDR3. Trimming at V came to 0 bases and at J to 3 bases, leaving 7 bases not matched to a gene. In DNA, the CDR3 is TGCGCCAGCAGCCAAGATCCGGGGGGACTAGACTACGAGCAGTACTTC. It translates to CASSQDPGGLDYEQYF.

This clone rates as medium-sized. This chain joins TRBV6-1 and TRBJ1-5; TRBD1 matches 7 bases. The germline V gene encodes CDR1 MNHNS and CDR2 SASEGT. Trimming cost V 5 bases and J 7 bases; bases outside gene matches: 11. The CDR3 extends over 15 amino acids. DNA of the CDR3: TGTGCCAGCAGTTTGGGACAGCGGGGCGGCCAGCCCCAGCATTTT. Amino acids: CASSLGQRGGQPQHF.

The genes are TRBV30 and TRBJ1-1; 11 bases match TRBD1. Per the germline V gene, CDR1 is GTSNPN and CDR2 is SVGIG (reference sequence). The CDR3 contains 12 residues. The J segment lost 5 bases and the V segment lost 8 bases, leaving 4 bases of the junction unmatched. The chain's CDR3 is CAGDRGLTEAFF. The CDR3 bases are TGTGCCGGGGACAGGGGGTTAACTGAAGCTTTCTTT.

At least ten counts were recorded for this clone. The chain couples TRBV28 to TRBJ1-2; 10 nucleotides agree with TRBD1. The CDR3 contains 13 residues. Germline V gives CDR1 MDHEN, CDR2 SYDVKM. Unmatched junction bases numbered 6, after V lost 10 bases and J lost 4 bases. As DNA, the CDR3 is TGTGCCACCGCCCGGACAGGGGGCTATGGCTACACCTTC. This encodes CATARTGGYGYTF.

As regards this clone: The sample holds other DNA sequences that translate to the same CDR3. The chain combines TRBV11-2 with TRBJ1-2, with D unclear. Trimming stripped 1 base from V and 5 bases from J, with 20 bases between. The V gene's germline CDR1 is SGHAT and CDR2 FQNNGV. There are 17 residues in the CDR3. CDR3 in amino acids: CASSLVSGAPSLYGYTF. The CDR3 DNA sequence: TGTGCCAGCAGCTTAGTGTCCGGAGCGCCAAGTCTGTATGGCTACACCTTC.

This clone was recorded at least ten times. V usage is TRBV7-8 and J usage is TRBJ1-1; weak D call: TRBD1 (6 bases). This CDR3 region has 15 residues. The V end was cut by 5 bases, the J end by 1 base, with 14 bases between. The V gene's germline CDR1 is SGHVS and CDR2 FQNEAQ. Here the CDR3 reads CASSVNRVGNTEAFF. CDR3 coding DNA: TGTGCCAGCAGCGTCAACAGGGTGGGGAACACTGAAGCTTTCTTT.

This clone was recorded at least ten times. This chain joins TRBV20-1 and TRBJ2-7; 7 positions agree with TRBD1. Losses at the gene ends were 6 bases for V and 0 bases for J; bases not matched to a gene: 8. CDR3 size: 14 residues. CDR1 is DFQATT, CDR2 SNEGSKA, per germline (reference sequence). The CDR3 sequence: CSAKGTDFSYEQYF. The DNA for the CDR3 is TGCAGTGCAAAAGGGACAGATTTCTCCTACGAGCAGTACTTC.

This clone was counted a single time. This rearrangement joins TRBV2 to TRBJ2-3; 7 positions agree with TRBD1. Germline assignment: CDR1 SNHLY and CDR2 FYNNEI. J gave up 3 bases and V 6 bases, and 12 bases lay outside the gene matches. This CDR3 has 16 amino acids. The CDR3 spells CASRETGLGLTDTQYF. The CDR3, as DNA: TGTGCCAGCAGGGAGACAGGGCTTGGGCTAACAGATACGCAGTATTTT.

This clone was recorded at least ten times. This chain connects TRBV5-5 to TRBJ1-2, with TRBD1 as a possible D gene (5 bases). Germline lookup yields CDR1 SGHKS and CDR2 YYEKEE (reference sequence). Trimming removed 3 bases from V and 3 bases from J, with 12 bases in between. The CDR3 runs to 14 residues. Here the CDR3 DNA reads TGTGCCAGCAGCTCAACCGGGACCGACTATGGCTACACCTTC. Its translation: CASSSTGTDYGYTF.

Worth noting for this clone: One junction end does not reproduce the germline sequence, and a read error may be involved. The genes are TRBV12-3 or TRBV12-4 and TRBJ2-7; D may match TRBD1 or TRBD2 (6 bases each). The CDR3 length is 19 residues. The CDR3 here is CASSYVFGTRGPTSYEQYF. The CDR3 DNA reads TGTGCCAGTAGTTACGTTTTTGGGACACGGGGGCCCACCTCCTACGAGCAGTACTTC.

The sample holds many counts of this clone. The chain is built from TRBV5-1 and TRBJ2-1; 7 bases line up with TRBD2. The CDR3 runs 14 residues. J gave up 6 bases and V 0 bases, and 3 bases lay outside the gene matches. Germline loops: CDR1 SGHRS, CDR2 YFSETQ. This chain's CDR3 is CASSLALAANEQFF. The CDR3 bases are TGCGCCAGCAGCTTGGCCCTAGCGGCCAATGAGCAGTTCTTC.